The clone carrying this T cell receptor beta chain has just a few counts. The sample comes from a study of blood T cell repertoires in COVID-19. Whole-study context: Researchers got acute and convalescent COVID-19 samples from the United States, Italy and Spain.

As processed by the authors: Estimation of nucleated cell counts was performed using reference gene primer amplification. Using immunoSEQ multiplex PCR, the repertoire was profiled, and TCRdb retains in-frame clones only, with some absent. V and J calls plus clone size are reproduced from that table; the DNA served to infer D and trimming. Among some 60,000 clones listed, approximately 86% were seen once. The CDR3 extends over 16 amino acids. Germline values: CDR1 SGDLS, CDR2 YYNGEE. The V and J ends lost 0 bases and 3 bases, in that order; junction bases with no gene match: 7. The chain has TRBV9 and TRBJ2-3; the match to TRBD1 covers 7 bases. Sequenced material: peripheral blood. The sequence was collected from a man between 65 and 80 years old with acute or convalescent COVID-19. CDR3 DNA: TGTGCCAGCAGCGTAGAGGCAGGGGGACGGACAGATACGCAGTATTTT. Translated: CASSVEAGGRTDTQYF.